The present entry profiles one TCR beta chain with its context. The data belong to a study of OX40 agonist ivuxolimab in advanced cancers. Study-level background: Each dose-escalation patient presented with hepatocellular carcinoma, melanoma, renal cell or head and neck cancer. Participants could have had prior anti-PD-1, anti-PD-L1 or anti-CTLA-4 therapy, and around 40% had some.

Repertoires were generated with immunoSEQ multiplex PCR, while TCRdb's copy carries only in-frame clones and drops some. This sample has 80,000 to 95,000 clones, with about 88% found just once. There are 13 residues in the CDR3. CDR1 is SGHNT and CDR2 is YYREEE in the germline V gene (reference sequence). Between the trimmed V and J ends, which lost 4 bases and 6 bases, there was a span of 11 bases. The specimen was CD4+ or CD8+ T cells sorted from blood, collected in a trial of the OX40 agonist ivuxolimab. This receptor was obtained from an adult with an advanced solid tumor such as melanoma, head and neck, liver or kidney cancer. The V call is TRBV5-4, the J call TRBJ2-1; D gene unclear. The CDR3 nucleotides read TGTGCCAGCAGCCCCTTCTGGGGCAATGAGCAGTTCTTC. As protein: CASSPFWGNEQFF.